Below are 21 T cell receptor beta chains sequenced from a single sample in a study of blood T cell repertoires in COVID-19. Assay: immunoSEQ multiplex PCR; the TCRdb copy retains only in-frame clones and omits some. The profile shows some 380,000 clones, about four fifths of them singletons. The sequenced material came from peripheral blood. The source of these receptors is a human donor with acute or convalescent COVID-19. The donor label of this sample is uncertain.

This chain links TRBV30 with TRBJ2-2; D not certain. V was cut by 4 bases and J by 2 bases, with 5 bases left in between. This CDR3 is 12 amino acids long. Germline values: CDR1 GTSNPN, CDR2 SVGIG (reference sequence). CDR3: CAWNSNTGELFF. CDR3 DNA sequence: TGTGCCTGGAACAGTAACACCGGGGAGCTGTTTTTT.

The CDR3 is CASSSISGANVLTF. Here the CDR3 DNA reads TGCGCCAGCAGCTCAATCTCTGGGGCCAACGTCCTGACTTTC. This sequence joins TRBV5-1 and TRBJ2-6; no clear D. The CDR3 extends over 14 amino acids. Germline CDR1 and CDR2: SGHRS and YFSETQ. The V end was cut by 3 bases, the J end by 0 bases, with 4 bases between.

V usage is TRBV28 and J usage is TRBJ2-6; TRBD1 might be the D (5 bases). The CDR3 extends over 15 amino acids. CDR1 is MDHEN and CDR2 is SYDVKM in the germline V gene. In nucleotides, the CDR3 is TGTGCGGTGACAGCCAAACCTTCTGGGGCCAACGTCCTGACTTTC. This encodes CAVTAKPSGANVLTF.

This sequence joins TRBV4-1 and TRBJ2-1; tentative D call: TRBD1 (6 bases). This CDR3 is 15 amino acids long. CDR1 is MGHRA and CDR2 is YSYEKL in the germline V gene. V lost 6 bases, J lost 4 bases, and 16 bases lay in between. CDR3 DNA: TGCGCCAGCAGTCGACAGGAGAGAGAGTACAATGAGCAGTTCTTC. Translated, it gives CASSRQEREYNEQFF.

This clone was recorded only once. The genes are TRBV24-1 and TRBJ2-2; 7 bases map to TRBD1. CDR1 is KGHDR, CDR2 SFDVKD, per germline. V trimming: 4 bases; J trimming: 2 bases; junction bases outside the gene matches: 3. The CDR3 runs to 15 residues. CDR3 region: CATSDQGENTGELFF. The CDR3 bases are TGTGCCACCAGTGACCAGGGGGAAAACACCGGGGAGCTGTTTTTT.

The chain carries TRBV4-2 and TRBJ2-7; a possible D gene is TRBD2 (6 bases). The V end was cut by 4 bases, the J end by 2 bases, with 18 bases between. This CDR3 region has 16 residues. CDR1 is LGHNA, CDR2 YNFKEQ, per germline. The CDR3 region is CASSPDTGTVAYEQYF. For the CDR3, the DNA is TGTGCCAGCAGCCCGGATACCGGGACTGTCGCCTACGAGCAGTACTTC.

The chain employs TRBV10-3 and TRBJ1-1, with D tentatively TRBD1 (5 bases). The CDR3 covers 13 residues. CDR1 and CDR2 from the germline V gene are ENHRY and SYGVKD. V lost 3 bases and J 2 bases, leaving 7 bases between the germline ends. CDR3 in amino acids: CAISDGHNTEAFF. The CDR3 bases are TGTGCCATCAGTGACGGACACAACACTGAAGCTTTCTTT.

The chain joins TRBV2 to TRBJ1-2; TRBD1 matches 7 bases. The V gene's germline CDR1 is SNHLY and CDR2 FYNNEI. J gave up 8 bases and V 6 bases, and 3 bases lay outside the gene matches. This CDR3 region has 11 residues. The CDR3 DNA sequence: TGTGCCAGCAGGGAGGGACAGGGCTACACCTTC. Residues: CASREGQGYTF.

J is TRBJ2-1 and V is TRBV30, with 8 bases that match TRBD1. The germline V gene has CDR1 GTSNPN and CDR2 SVGIG (reference sequence). The CDR3 totals 15 residues. The V and J ends lost 2 bases and 4 bases, in that order; junction bases with no gene match: 7. The CDR3 nucleotides are TGTGCCTGGAGTCTAGGGACAGGAGAATACAATGAGCAGTTCTTC. Its translation is CAWSLGTGEYNEQFF.

V and J are TRBV30 and TRBJ2-2; 10 positions agree with TRBD1. V was pared by 8 bases and J by 6 bases, with 18 bases of the junction left unmatched. The CDR3 runs to 17 residues. Germline V lookup: CDR1 GTSNPN, CDR2 SVGIG (reference sequence). In DNA form, the CDR3 reads TGTGCCGTTTCCCGACAGGGGGCGCAGGGATGGGCCGGGGAGCTGTTTTTT. Residues: CAVSRQGAQGWAGELFF.

The chain couples TRBV12-3 or TRBV12-4 to TRBJ2-1; TRBD1 is a possible D gene (6 bases). The CDR3 has 13 amino acids. V lost 6 bases, J lost 4 bases, and 10 bases lay in between. The CDR3 DNA reads as TGTGCCAGCAGGCAGGGGATTTACAATGAGCAGTTCTTC. This gives the protein CASRQGIYNEQFF.

The rearrangement links TRBV5-3 to TRBJ1-2; D is unclear. TRBV5-3 is labeled an ORF, and its function is uncertain. V lost 0 bases and J lost 4, with 10 bases in between. The CDR3 runs to 14 residues. The CDR3: CARSLAVAPYGYTF. The CDR3 region has the DNA TGTGCCAGAAGCTTGGCTGTGGCACCCTATGGCTACACCTTC.

The chain is built from TRBV6-6 and TRBJ1-2; D unresolved. The V gene's germline CDR1 is MNHNY and CDR2 SVGAGI (reference sequence). This CDR3 has 15 residues. Trimming removed 6 bases from V and 4 bases from J, with 18 bases in between. The CDR3 loop is CASSNYQPELYGYTF. The CDR3 DNA is TGTGCCAGCAGCAACTACCAACCAGAGCTCTATGGCTACACCTTC.

The rearrangement joins TRBV6-6 to TRBJ2-7, with 9 bases aligning to TRBD2. The CDR3 is made up of 16 amino acids. Germline V gene data show CDR1 as MNHNY and CDR2 as SVGAGI (reference sequence). The V and J ends lost 6 bases and 0 bases, in that order; junction bases with no gene match: 9. Here the CDR3 DNA reads TGTGCCAGCAGCTCCACCGGACTAGCGATCTCCTACGAGCAGTACTTC. It yields the protein CASSSTGLAISYEQYF.

J is TRBJ1-1 and V is TRBV19, with 8 positions matching TRBD1. The V and J ends lost 3 bases and 7 bases, in that order; junction bases with no gene match: 4. Germline V gives CDR1 LNHDA, CDR2 SQIVND (reference sequence). This CDR3 spans 13 amino acids. The CDR3 bases are TGTGCCAGTAGTATCGGACAGGGACTTGAAGCTTTCTTT. It codes for CASSIGQGLEAFF.

The chain joins TRBV18 to TRBJ2-2; D not certain. Trimming stripped 1 base from V and 0 bases from J, with 9 bases between. The germline gives CDR1 KGHSH, CDR2 LQKENI. CDR3 length: 16 residues. CDR3 DNA sequence: TGTGCCAGCTCACCACGAGGAACGTCGAACACCGGGGAGCTGTTTTTT. Its protein is CASSPRGTSNTGELFF.

The chain joins TRBV5-1 to TRBJ2-6; 7 bases are a match to TRBD1. Germline lookup yields CDR1 SGHRS and CDR2 YFSETQ. The CDR3 runs 17 residues. The V gene end was trimmed by 2 bases and the J gene end by 0 bases; junction bases not matched to a gene: 5. The DNA of the CDR3 is TGCGCCAGCAGCTTATCAAGACAGGGCTCTGGGGCCAACGTCCTGACTTTC. It encodes CASSLSRQGSGANVLTF.

The chain has TRBV7-8 and TRBJ1-1; tentative D call: TRBD1 (5 bases). This CDR3 has 14 residues. V was cut by 2 bases and J by 1 base, with 8 bases left in between. In germline, CDR1 is SGHVS, CDR2 FQNEAQ. CDR3: CASSLNGQNTEAFF. The CDR3 coding sequence is TGTGCCAGCAGCTTAAACGGACAGAACACTGAAGCTTTCTTT.

J is TRBJ2-2 and V is TRBV7-2; maybe TRBD1 (5 bases). Germline CDR1 reads SGHTA; CDR2 reads FQGNSA. The CDR3 is made up of 14 amino acids. The ends were cut back, 6 bases at V and 5 bases at J, with 13 bases in the middle. CDR3 sequence: CASSSGRWTGELFF. The CDR3 DNA is TGTGCCAGCAGTTCAGGGCGGTGGACCGGGGAGCTGTTTTTT.

This chain uses TRBV6-4 with TRBJ2-1; 8 bases line up with TRBD2. V lost 4 bases and J lost 6; bases outside the gene matches: 5. The germline CDR1 and CDR2 sequences are MRHNA and SNTAGT. The CDR3 loop spans 14 amino acids. The CDR3 loop reads CASSVGRGANEQFF. In DNA, the CDR3 is TGTGCCAGCAGTGTTGGGCGGGGGGCCAATGAGCAGTTCTTC.

The chain links TRBV29-1 to TRBJ1-2; 8 bases are shared with TRBD1. Germline CDR1 reads SQVTM; CDR2 reads ANQGSEA. The CDR3 is 13 amino acids. Unmatched junction bases numbered 4, after V lost 7 bases and J lost 0 bases. The CDR3 bases are TGCAGCGCTGGGGACAGGACTAACTATGGCTACACCTTC. This encodes CSAGDRTNYGYTF.